A single sample gave rise to the 24 T cell receptor beta chains below, sequenced in a study of T-cell reconstitution after alpha-beta-depleted transplantation in children. Unique molecular identifiers were used in preparing the TCRbeta library. Each CDR3 protein is one row after TCRdb ran MiXCR on the PCR reads. This repertoire shows approximately 500,000 distinct CDR3 sequences, about a quarter found once; its top ten account for around a third. Sequences were derived from PBMCs, sampled before TCRalphabeta/CD19-depleted stem cell transplant. The source is a boy in the first two years of life with Wiskott-Aldrich syndrome, due to receive a stem cell transplant.

This clonotype has only a few counts. V and J are TRBV4-1 and TRBJ2-3; D ambiguous. CDR1 and CDR2 (germline): MGHRA, YSYEKL. Trimming took 1 base from V and 4 from J, leaving 12 bases between them. CDR3 length: 15 residues. Written as DNA, the CDR3 is TGCGCCAGCAGCCAAGGGGTGGGCTACTCAGATACGCAGTATTTT. It encodes CASSQGVGYSDTQYF.

This clonotype came up a few times. The chain employs TRBV7-9 and TRBJ2-5; 14 bases fit TRBD2. CDR1 and CDR2 (germline): SEHNR, FQNEAQ (reference sequence). With 3 bases clipped from V and 4 bases from J, the junction kept 4 bases outside the gene matches. The CDR3 contains 16 residues. The CDR3 sequence is CASSFRGLAGGETQYF. The CDR3 bases are TGTGCCAGCAGCTTCAGAGGACTAGCGGGAGGAGAGACCCAGTACTTC.

A few counts support this clonotype. The rearrangement links TRBV5-1 to TRBJ2-1; 14 bases align to TRBD2. V trimming: 3 bases; J trimming: 7 bases; junction bases outside the gene matches: 6. Germline V gene data show CDR1 as SGHRS and CDR2 as YFSETQ. The CDR3 spans 16 residues. CDR3 in DNA: TGCGCCAGCAGCTCGACCGGGACTAGCGGGAGAAATGAGCAGTTCTTC. Translating gives CASSSTGTSGRNEQFF.

This chain connects TRBV29-1 to TRBJ2-7, with D possibly being TRBD2 (5 bases). Deletions cut 4 bases from V and 3 bases from J, with 16 bases between. Germline CDR1 and CDR2: SQVTM and ANQGSEA. CDR3 length: 14 residues. Written as DNA, the CDR3 is TGCAGCGTTGGAACAGCAACCGGGGACTACGAGCAGTACTTC. Translating gives CSVGTATGDYEQYF.

V usage is TRBV7-9 and J usage is TRBJ2-7; 10 nucleotides align to TRBD2. Per the germline V gene, CDR1 is SEHNR and CDR2 is FQNEAQ (reference sequence). Trimming at V came to 5 bases and at J to 3 bases, leaving 4 bases not matched to a gene. The CDR3 covers 14 residues. The DNA for the CDR3 is TGTGCCAGCAGCGCGGGACTAGCGAGCTACGAGCAGTACTTC. Its translation: CASSAGLASYEQYF.

This clonotype was seen more than once but under ten times. The chain carries TRBV19 and TRBJ2-7; 7 bases match TRBD2. This CDR3 comprises 14 residues. CDR1 is LNHDA, CDR2 SQIVND, per germline (reference sequence). The V gene end was trimmed by 5 bases and the J gene end by 0 bases; junction bases not matched to a gene: 4. CDR3 nucleotides: TGTGCCAGTAGTCAGGCTAGCGGCTCCTACGAGCAGTACTTC. As protein: CASSQASGSYEQYF.

The chain is built from TRBV7-9 and TRBJ1-4; TRBD1 agrees at 7 bases. The junction had 4 bases not matched to a gene; V was cut back by 5 bases and J by 4 bases. Germline V gives CDR1 SEHNR, CDR2 FQNEAQ (reference sequence). The length of the CDR3 is 14 residues. The CDR3 DNA is TGTGCCAGCAGCCCCGGGACAGTTAATGAAAAACTGTTTTTT. It is translated as CASSPGTVNEKLFF.

This clonotype was seen only a few times. The chain combines TRBV3-1 with TRBJ2-3; TRBD2 matches at 8 bases. With 3 bases clipped from V and 3 bases from J, the junction kept 8 bases outside the gene matches. Germline CDR1 reads LGHDT; CDR2 reads YNNKEL (reference sequence). This CDR3 has 16 residues. The CDR3 DNA reads TGTGCCAGCAGCCACCATAGGAGCGGGGGAACAGATACGCAGTATTTT. Its protein is CASSHHRSGGTDTQYF.

The chain joins TRBV29-1 to TRBJ2-1, with D possibly being TRBD1 or TRBD2 (5 bases each). This CDR3 region has 13 residues. From germline, CDR1 is SQVTM and CDR2 ANQGSEA. V lost 8 bases and J 9 bases, leaving 20 bases between the germline ends. The CDR3 sequence is CSYSGLLVGEQFF. Here the CDR3 DNA reads TGCAGCTATTCGGGGCTACTAGTCGGTGAGCAGTTCTTC.

This clonotype has just a few counts. The J gene is TRBJ1-4, the V gene TRBV20-1, with 8 nucleotides matching TRBD1. This CDR3 comprises 15 residues. CDR1 is DFQATT, CDR2 SNEGSKA, per germline (reference sequence). V dropped 2 bases and J dropped 7; count of bases not matched to a gene: 9. CDR3: CSARSPGGPGEKLFF. In DNA form, the CDR3 reads TGCAGTGCTAGATCCCCAGGGGGCCCGGGTGAAAAACTGTTTTTT.

The chain has TRBV28 and TRBJ2-3, with D possibly matching TRBD1 (6 bases). Germline-derived CDR1 and CDR2 are MDHEN and SYDVKM. The CDR3 contains 17 residues. Trimming stripped 6 bases from V and 0 bases from J, with 19 bases between. The CDR3 DNA is TGTGCCAGCAGCACCCCGGGACAACCGTCAAGCACAGATACGCAGTATTTT. Encoded protein: CASSTPGQPSSTDTQYF.

CDR3 loop: CASSLRFQHGYTF. CDR3 coding DNA: TGTGCCAGCAGTTTAAGGTTCCAGCATGGCTACACCTTC. The chain couples TRBV12-3 or TRBV12-4 to TRBJ1-2; D gene unclear. Trimming stripped 2 bases from V and 6 bases from J, with 10 bases between. The CDR3 length is 13 residues.

This clonotype showed up many times. The gene calls are TRBV5-1 and TRBJ1-3; TRBD1 aligns across 7 bases. CDR1 and CDR2 (germline): SGHRS, YFSETQ. The V segment lost 3 bases and the J segment 2 bases; nucleotides outside the gene matches: 2. The length of the CDR3 is 14 residues. The CDR3 is CASSSGTAGNTIYF. The CDR3 region has the DNA TGCGCCAGCAGCTCCGGGACAGCTGGAAACACCATATATTTT.

This clonotype has a handful of counts. The rearrangement links TRBV20-1 to TRBJ2-3, with D perhaps matching TRBD2 (6 bases). This CDR3 region has 15 residues. V lost 6 bases and J 4 bases, leaving 20 bases between the germline ends. CDR1 and CDR2 from the germline V gene are DFQATT and SNEGSKA (reference sequence). This CDR3 is CSAANLRGGADTQYF. In DNA, the CDR3 is TGCAGTGCCGCTAACTTGCGCGGAGGGGCAGATACGCAGTATTTT.

This clonotype was detected a few times. The CDR3 coding sequence is TGTGCCAGCAGTTTCTTCGGGACTAGCAGCTACGAGCAGTACTTC. It encodes CASSFFGTSSYEQYF. The chain combines TRBV12-3 or TRBV12-4 with TRBJ2-7, with TRBD2 matching 9 bases. Unmatched junction bases numbered 6, after V lost 3 bases and J lost 3 bases. CDR3 length: 15 residues.

The sample holds a few counts of this clonotype. The V gene is TRBV19, the J gene TRBJ2-4; 8 bases are shared with TRBD1. Looked up from germline, CDR1 is LNHDA and CDR2 is SQIVND (reference sequence). There are 15 residues in the CDR3. V trimming: 4 bases; J trimming: 12 bases; junction bases outside the gene matches: 14. In nucleotides, the CDR3 is TGTGCCAGTAGTACTCCGACAGGGGCTGGCAGTCCTCAGTACTTC. Encoded protein: CASSTPTGAGSPQYF.

The DNA for the CDR3 is TGCGCCAGCAGCCAAGATCTCCGGGAGTATTTT. It codes for CASSQDLREYF. V usage is TRBV4-1 and J usage is TRBJ2-3, with D unresolved. Looked up from germline, CDR1 is MGHRA and CDR2 is YSYEKL. CDR3 length: 11 amino acids. The V and J ends lost 0 bases and 13 bases respectively, with 8 bases between them.

This clonotype turned up a few times. Written as DNA, the CDR3 is TGTGCCAGCAGTTCGCGATTCAGGGACCAAGAGACCCAGTACTTC. Translated: CASSSRFRDQETQYF. V and J are TRBV5-5 and TRBJ2-5, with a weak D call TRBD1 (5 bases). CDR3 length: 15 amino acids. Germline CDR1 and CDR2: SGHKS and YYEKEE (reference sequence). V lost 5 bases to trimming and J lost 0 bases, with 14 bases between them.

This clonotype appeared a few times. The J gene is TRBJ1-6, the V gene TRBV20-1, with 10 bases aligning to TRBD1. Losses at the gene ends were 3 bases for V and 10 bases for J; bases not matched to a gene: 12. Germline lookup yields CDR1 DFQATT and CDR2 SNEGSKA (reference sequence). The CDR3 is 16 amino acids. Here the CDR3 reads CSASVGIGQGVSPLHF. The CDR3 region has the DNA TGCAGTGCTAGTGTGGGGATCGGACAGGGGGTGTCACCCCTCCACTTT.

The J gene is TRBJ2-1, the V gene TRBV5-1; 10 bases are a match to TRBD2. Losses at the gene ends were 4 bases for V and 6 bases for J; bases not matched to a gene: 7. The CDR3 is made up of 15 amino acids. Germline V lookup: CDR1 SGHRS, CDR2 YFSETQ. The CDR3 protein is CASSLAGVFGNEQFF. DNA of the CDR3: TGCGCCAGCAGCCTAGCGGGAGTTTTTGGCAATGAGCAGTTCTTC.

The rearrangement joins TRBV5-1 to TRBJ2-5; D possibly corresponds to TRBD2 (6 bases). With 4 bases removed from V and 5 bases from J, the gap between germline ends came to 21 bases. Germline V gives CDR1 SGHRS, CDR2 YFSETQ. The CDR3 is 16 amino acids. The CDR3 sequence is CASSLNVGGLLETQYF. The CDR3 DNA is TGCGCCAGCAGCCTAAACGTCGGGGGATTGTTGGAGACCCAGTACTTC.

This clonotype was detected only a few times. The rearrangement uses TRBV27 and TRBJ2-7; D possibly corresponds to TRBD1 (6 bases). V lost 8 bases, J lost 4 bases, and 21 bases lay in between. The length of the CDR3 is 15 residues. Germline CDR1 reads MNHEY; CDR2 reads SMNVEV (reference sequence). CDR3 loop: CASGKVVGTSYEQYF. In DNA, the CDR3 is TGTGCCAGCGGGAAAGTTGTTGGGACAAGTTACGAGCAGTACTTC.

This clonotype was seen more than once but under ten times. This chain links TRBV20-1 with TRBJ2-7; TRBD1 is a possible D gene (5 bases). The CDR3 sequence is 13 residues long. CDR1 is DFQATT and CDR2 is SNEGSKA in the germline V gene (reference sequence). V dropped 2 bases and J dropped 2 bases, with 10 bases sitting between them. The CDR3 here is CSARTGGTYEQYF. For the CDR3, the DNA is TGCAGTGCTAGAACAGGCGGTACCTACGAGCAGTACTTC.

This clonotype has more than one count but fewer than ten. This chain uses TRBV5-1 with TRBJ2-2; D gene unclear. Trimming pared 1 base from V and 2 bases from J, leaving 3 bases between. The CDR3 sequence is 13 residues long. CDR1 is SGHRS, CDR2 YFSETQ, per germline. The CDR3, as DNA: TGCGCCAGCAGCTTGATAAACACCGGGGAGCTGTTTTTT. It codes for CASSLINTGELFF.